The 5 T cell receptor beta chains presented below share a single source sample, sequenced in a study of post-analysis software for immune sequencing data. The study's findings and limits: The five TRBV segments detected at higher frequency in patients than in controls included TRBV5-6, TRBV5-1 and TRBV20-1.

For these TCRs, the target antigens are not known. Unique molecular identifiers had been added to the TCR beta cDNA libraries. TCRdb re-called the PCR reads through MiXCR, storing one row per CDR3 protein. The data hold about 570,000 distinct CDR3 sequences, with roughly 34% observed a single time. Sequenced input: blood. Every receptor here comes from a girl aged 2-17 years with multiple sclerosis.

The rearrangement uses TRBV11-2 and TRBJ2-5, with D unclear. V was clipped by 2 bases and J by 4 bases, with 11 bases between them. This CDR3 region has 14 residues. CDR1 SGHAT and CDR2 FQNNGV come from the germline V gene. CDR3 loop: CASSLSLGGETQYF. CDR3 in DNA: TGTGCCAGCAGCTTATCTCTGGGTGGAGAGACCCAGTACTTC.

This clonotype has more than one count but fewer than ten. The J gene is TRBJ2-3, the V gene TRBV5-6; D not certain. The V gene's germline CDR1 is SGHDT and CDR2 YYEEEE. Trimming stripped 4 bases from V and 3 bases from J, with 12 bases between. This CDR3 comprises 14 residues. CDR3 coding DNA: TGTGCCAGCAGCCCCTGGAGTGGGACAGATACGCAGTATTTT. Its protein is CASSPWSGTDTQYF.

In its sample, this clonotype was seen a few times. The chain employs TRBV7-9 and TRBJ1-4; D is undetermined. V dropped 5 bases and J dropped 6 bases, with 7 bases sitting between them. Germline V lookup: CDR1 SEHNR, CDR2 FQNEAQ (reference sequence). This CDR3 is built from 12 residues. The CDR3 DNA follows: TGTGCCAGCAGCCCGCCGTATGAAAAACTGTTTTTT. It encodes CASSPPYEKLFF.

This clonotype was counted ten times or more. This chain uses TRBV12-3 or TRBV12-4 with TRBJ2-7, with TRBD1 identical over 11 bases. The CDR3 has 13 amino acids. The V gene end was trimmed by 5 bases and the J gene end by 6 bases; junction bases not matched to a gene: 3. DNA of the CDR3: TGTGCCAGCAGTCTCGGGACAGGGGGCGAGCAGTACTTC. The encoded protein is CASSLGTGGEQYF.

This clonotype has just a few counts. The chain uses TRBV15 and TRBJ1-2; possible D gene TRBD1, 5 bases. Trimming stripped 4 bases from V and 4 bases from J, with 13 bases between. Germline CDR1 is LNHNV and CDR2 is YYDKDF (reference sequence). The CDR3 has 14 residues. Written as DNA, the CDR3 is TGTGCCACCAGCAATGTGGGGGTCCCCTATGGCTACACCTTC. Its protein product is CATSNVGVPYGYTF.